The clone carrying this T cell receptor (beta chain) was counted many times. Its antigen is still unknown. One entry per CDR3 protein, called by TCRdb with MiXCR from the 5' RACE reads. Here the sample spans about 92,000 distinct CDR3 sequences, under 4.5% being singletons. These data belong to a study of neurological immune-mediated disorders. The length of the CDR3 is 17 residues. The V gene's germline CDR1 is SGHTA and CDR2 FQGNSA. Trimming took off 5 bases at V and 5 bases at J, with 21 bases between the two ends. Whole-study results and caveats: Among 34 multiple sclerosis patients, 18 had repertoires that phylogenetic grouping placed in one related-CDR3 cluster, a possible signature.

Sequencing was done on a sample of PBMCs. This sequence was found in a woman in her fifties or sixties with multiple sclerosis. The gene calls are TRBV7-2 and TRBJ2-2; D could derive from TRBD1 or TRBD2 (5 bases each). CDR3 sequence (DNA): TGTGCCAGCAGCGACACCTTTGGGCAGGGACGGACCGGGGAGCTGTTTTTT. Its translation: CASSDTFGQGRTGELFF.